This TCR beta chain was sequenced during a study of early stage breast cancer tumors (dated by TCRdb to the late 2010s). With regard to the full study: Of the approximately 15 invasive breast tumors, roughly 12 were found to be estrogen receptor-positive, progesterone receptor-positive and HER2-negative. On average, each sample got about 10-fold read coverage. Eight of the 12 ER+/PR+/HER2- tumors were invasive ductal carcinomas, while the other four were invasive lobular carcinomas. The samples as a whole yielded more than 2.5 million detected templates, corresponding to around 1,100,000 unique clonotypes. The paper as a whole reports these results and caveats: Enriched TCRB sequences shared across patients were found to be mostly commonly generated sequences that were unlikely to play an important role in the tumor microenvironment. Repertoires from blood and normal breast were more alike than repertoires from blood and tumor, and in about 90% of the 16 patients, comparing each tissue with blood separated tumor from normal. Chain pairing and functional markers such as CD4, CD8 and FOXP3 were not captured by bulk genomic DNA sequencing of unsorted cells. The small cohort size prevented analysis by tumor subtype. About 2.5-fold higher T cell density and higher clonality were observed in tumors than in adjacent normal breast tissue.

Taken from the germline V gene (reference sequence), the CDR1 and CDR2 loops are GTSNPN and SVGIG. V loses 1 base at its end and J loses 7 bases; junction bases beyond the gene matches: 5. Taken from cysteine to phenylalanine, the CDR3 has 14 residues. The entry retains the CDR3 DNA only, 42 bases that are in frame from base 1. Each sample was amplified in two independent genomic DNA replicates, using 0.5 ug for blood and about 1.6 ug for tumor or normal breast. Following the manufacturer's instructions, the ImmunoSeq Intro kit was used to carry out TCRB sequencing on genomic DNA. Multiplex PCR ran 31 cycles with proprietary primers and spike-in control sequences for absolute quantification. Single-end 150-bp reads were used to sequence an 87-bp fragment spanning the CDR3 and the flanking V and J genes. Seven samples, each with two replicates, were multiplexed per lane of an Illumina MiSeq using version 3.0 chemistry. Under the source paper's analysis protocol: Raw data were processed with the vendor's proprietary pipeline, and both replicates were merged into a single result per sample. Clonotypes were defined as productive rearrangements sharing the V-gene family, CDR3 amino acid sequence and J-gene segment. Clonality was computed as 1 minus the normalized Shannon entropy (Pielou evenness) of TCRB abundances. To estimate T cell density, the total number of templates was divided by the input cell count, which was inferred from how much DNA went in. Recon with default parameters was used to estimate total repertoire diversity and clonality. Clonotypes with over 0.1% abundance in tumor and at least 32-fold higher abundance in tumor than in normal breast were defined as tumor-enriched. TCRdb holds this immuneACCESS table with in-frame rearrangements only. Some clones are missing; in checked studies, unresolved V genes explain under half, and the rest has no known cause. D and trimming were read from the DNA, whereas the V and J calls and clone size are those reported in that table. The sample table records some 41,000 clones; around 73% of these occur just once. The top ten clones comprise approximately 7.1% of the sample.

As for this clone: The clone's antigen remains unknown. The sample holds no much larger clone one base away, and base qualities are not on file.

The study profiled bulk TCR beta-chain repertoires in matched peripheral blood, tumor and adjacent normal breast tissue taken from some 15 patients with early-stage breast cancer. Before surgery, roughly 4.5-10 mL of whole blood was collected into EDTA tubes and then processed within 2 hours. Ficoll-Paque centrifugation in SepMate-50 tubes was used to isolate peripheral blood mononuclear cells. For storage in liquid nitrogen, PBMCs were cryopreserved as aliquots of 2 to 4 million cells in about 90% FBS with approximately 10% DMSO. The Qiagen AllPrep DNA/RNA Mini kit was used for genomic DNA extraction.

The rearranged segments are TRBV30 and TRBJ1-5, with 9 junctional bases fitting TRBD1. The TCR sequence derives from a person aged 50-59 years with breast cancer. Source material: blood. The bases read TGTGCCTGGAGTGAAACGGACAGGGGACAGCCCCAGCATTTT. Protein translation: CAWSETDRGQPQHF.